These 16 T cell receptor beta chains were all obtained from the same sample, sequenced in a study of human T cells and chemical hapten exposure. In TCRdb, the RACE reads were re-called with MiXCR into one record per CDR3 protein. Counted here are some 350,000 distinct CDR3 sequences, nearly 6.5% occurring once; the ten biggest clones make up less than 6.5%. Indicated time point: patch test 2, 6 weeks after DPC sensitization. Treatment defined: therapeutic diphenylcyclopropenone sensitization with weekly scalp DPC. The material was whole blood, obtained in connection with sensitization to the hapten diphenylcyclopropenone (DPC). All receptors derive from a woman under 30 with alopecia areata. Some clones in this sample may be carry-over from other donors' samples.

This clonotype came up many times. The rearrangement joins TRBV4-2 to TRBJ2-3; the match to TRBD2 covers 11 bases. V shed 3 bases, J shed 0 bases, and the junction held 8 bases outside the gene matches. The CDR3 has 18 amino acids. Per germline, CDR1 LGHNA and CDR2 YNFKEQ. As DNA, the CDR3 is TGTGCCAGCAGCCATATAACTAGCGGGGGCCGTAGCACAGATACGCAGTATTTT. Translated, it gives CASSHITSGGRSTDTQYF.

This clonotype was observed a few times. The V and J genes are TRBV28 and TRBJ2-1; no definite D call. The germline V gene encodes CDR1 MDHEN and CDR2 SYDVKM. There are 14 residues in the CDR3. V was shortened by 3 bases and J by 2 bases, with 8 bases between the two germline ends. The CDR3: CASSFQLAYNEQFF. CDR3 nucleotides: TGTGCCAGCAGTTTCCAGCTAGCCTACAATGAGCAGTTCTTC. Based on the CDR3 plus reference TRBV28 and TRBJ2-1, the full variable domain is DVKVTQSSRYLVKRTGEKVFLECVQDMDHENMFWYRQDPGLGLRLIYFSYDVKMKEKGDIPEGYSVSREKKERFSLILESASTNQTSMYLCASSFQLAYNEQFFGPGTRLTVL.

This clonotype was recorded at least ten times. The rearrangement joins TRBV12-3 or TRBV12-4 to TRBJ2-5; D is possibly TRBD1 (7 bases). This CDR3 comprises 14 residues. With 1 base removed from V and 4 bases from J, the gap between germline ends came to 10 bases. The CDR3 DNA sequence: TGTGCCAGCAGTTTAGGGCAGGGGGGAGAGACCCAGTACTTC. Protein: CASSLGQGGETQYF.

This clonotype was detected many times. The chain is built from TRBV25-1 and TRBJ2-7; perhaps TRBD1 as D (6 bases). The CDR3 contains 15 residues. Deletions cut 8 bases from V and 6 bases from J, with 23 bases between. CDR1 and CDR2 from the germline V gene are MGHDK and SYGVNS. The CDR3 sequence is CASAGTETGSPEQYF. CDR3 bases: TGTGCCAGCGCGGGCACTGAGACAGGTTCCCCCGAGCAGTACTTC.

A few counts support this clonotype. This chain uses TRBV6-1 with TRBJ2-3; tentative D call: TRBD1 (6 bases). Trimming took off 2 bases at V and 8 bases at J, with 11 bases between the two ends. Germline V lookup: CDR1 MNHNS, CDR2 SASEGT. CDR3 length: 13 residues. The CDR3 DNA sequence: TGTGCCAGCAGTGAAACAGGGTTGGCTACGCAGTATTTT. This translates into CASSETGLATQYF.

The chain recombines TRBV28 with TRBJ1-5; 7 bases fit TRBD1. Germline values: CDR1 MDHEN, CDR2 SYDVKM. The CDR3 contains 17 residues. V was clipped by 3 bases and J by 0 bases; unmatched bases: 8. The CDR3 loop reads CASSLGTASYSNQPQHF. CDR3 nucleotide sequence: TGTGCCAGCAGTTTGGGGACAGCCTCGTATAGCAATCAGCCCCAGCATTTT. The full variable domain, with the rest looked up from reference TRBV28 and TRBJ1-5, is DVKVTQSSRYLVKRTGEKVFLECVQDMDHENMFWYRQDPGLGLRLIYFSYDVKMKEKGDIPEGYSVSREKKERFSLILESASTNQTSMYLCASSLGTASYSNQPQHFGDGTRLSIL.

This clonotype has ten or more counts. The chain links TRBV3-1 to TRBJ1-6; D gene uncertain. Trimming took 3 bases from V and 8 from J, leaving 17 bases between them. The CDR3 spans 16 residues. Germline lookup yields CDR1 LGHDT and CDR2 YNNKEL (reference sequence). In nucleotides, the CDR3 is TGTGCCAGCAGCCAGCGGGCAATCTTCTTGGATTCACCCCTCCACTTT. Translation: CASSQRAIFLDSPLHF. The complete variable domain, with remaining parts taken from reference TRBV3-1 and TRBJ1-6, reads DTAVSQTPKYLVTQMGNDKSIKCEQNLGHDTMYWYKQDSKKFLKIMFSYNNKELIINETVPNRFSPKSPDKAHLNLHINSLELGDSAVYFCASSQRAIFLDSPLHFGNGTRLTVT.

This clonotype was observed at least ten times. CDR3 region: CASSYGPIHTF. The CDR3 nucleotides are TGTGCCAGCAGTTACGGCCCTATCCACACCTTC. The gene calls are TRBV6-5 and TRBJ1-2; no definite D call. The V and J ends lost 2 bases and 12 bases respectively, with 10 bases between them. Germline lookup yields CDR1 MNHEY and CDR2 SVGAGI. The CDR3 loop spans 11 amino acids.

There are many counts of this clonotype. At one end the junction does not follow the germline gene, possibly because of a read error. The rearrangement joins TRBV10-3 to TRBJ1-5, with TRBD1 matching over 9 bases. Germline CDR1 and CDR2: ENHRY and SYGVKD. The CDR3 extends over 12 amino acids. The CDR3, as DNA: TGTGCCATCAGTGAGGGAGACCGGGACAGGGTTTTT. Its translation: CAISEGDRDRVF.

This clonotype was found many times. The J gene is TRBJ1-1, the V gene TRBV4-2; 9 positions match TRBD1. The length of the CDR3 is 15 residues. The germline CDR1 and CDR2 sequences are LGHNA and YNFKEQ. Trimming removed 5 bases from V and 5 bases from J; junction bases left unmatched: 9. The CDR3 nucleotides read TGTGCCAGCAGCTACGGTCCGGGACAGGGAACTGAAGCTTTCTTT. This translates into CASSYGPGQGTEAFF.

This clonotype has more than one count but fewer than ten. The rearrangement uses TRBV7-2 and TRBJ2-5, with 9 bases that match TRBD1. Trimming cost V 5 bases and J 1 base; bases outside gene matches: 8. This CDR3 has 16 residues. The germline V gene encodes CDR1 SGHTA and CDR2 FQGNSA. This CDR3 reads CASSRFGQGFQETQYF. Written as DNA, the CDR3 is TGTGCCAGCAGCCGATTCGGACAGGGGTTCCAAGAGACCCAGTACTTC.

This sequence joins TRBV20-1 and TRBJ1-4; TRBD1 agrees at 8 bases. J lost 7 bases, V lost 6 bases, and 10 bases had no gene match. Germline-derived CDR1 and CDR2 are DFQATT and SNEGSKA (reference sequence). The CDR3 is made up of 14 amino acids. CDR3 sequence reads: CSAPDRGGGEKLFF. The CDR3 DNA is TGCAGTGCGCCCGACAGGGGTGGCGGTGAAAAACTGTTTTTT.

This clonotype has just a few counts. This chain joins TRBV7-8 and TRBJ2-6; TRBD1 aligns across 9 bases. The V and J ends lost 5 bases and 1 base, in that order; junction bases with no gene match: 6. The V gene's germline CDR1 is SGHVS and CDR2 FQNEAQ. The CDR3 covers 17 residues. The CDR3 nucleotides are TGTGCCAGCAGCAAGACCGGGACAGGGTCTGGGGCCAACGTCCTGACTTTC. Amino acids: CASSKTGTGSGANVLTF.

This clonotype was seen at least ten times. The CDR3: CASSNRDRDNSPLHF. The DNA of the CDR3 is TGTGCCAGCAGCAACCGGGACAGAGATAATTCACCCCTCCACTTT. The gene calls are TRBV9 and TRBJ1-6, with 7 bases lining up with TRBD1. The V and J ends lost 4 bases and 5 bases, in that order; junction bases with no gene match: 6. CDR1 and CDR2 from the germline V gene are SGDLS and YYNGEE. The CDR3 has 15 residues.

CDR3 sequence: CASSQIGTSGAQETQYF. As DNA, the CDR3 is TGTGCCAGCAGCCAAATAGGGACTAGCGGGGCACAAGAGACCCAGTACTTC. The V gene is TRBV4-2, the J gene TRBJ2-5, with 13 bases lining up with TRBD2. Trimming removed 2 bases from V and 2 bases from J; junction bases left unmatched: 5. This CDR3 comprises 17 residues. Germline lookup yields CDR1 LGHNA and CDR2 YNFKEQ.

This clonotype was detected many times. This chain joins TRBV12-3 or TRBV12-4 and TRBJ1-5, with TRBD1 as a possible D gene (5 bases). The V gene lost 3 bases and the J gene lost 5 bases, with 20 bases spanning the gap. This CDR3 spans 17 amino acids. The CDR3 DNA sequence: TGTGCCAGCAGTTTGGGCCAAACCAGGGCTGGAGATCAGCCCCAGCATTTT. Its translation: CASSLGQTRAGDQPQHF.